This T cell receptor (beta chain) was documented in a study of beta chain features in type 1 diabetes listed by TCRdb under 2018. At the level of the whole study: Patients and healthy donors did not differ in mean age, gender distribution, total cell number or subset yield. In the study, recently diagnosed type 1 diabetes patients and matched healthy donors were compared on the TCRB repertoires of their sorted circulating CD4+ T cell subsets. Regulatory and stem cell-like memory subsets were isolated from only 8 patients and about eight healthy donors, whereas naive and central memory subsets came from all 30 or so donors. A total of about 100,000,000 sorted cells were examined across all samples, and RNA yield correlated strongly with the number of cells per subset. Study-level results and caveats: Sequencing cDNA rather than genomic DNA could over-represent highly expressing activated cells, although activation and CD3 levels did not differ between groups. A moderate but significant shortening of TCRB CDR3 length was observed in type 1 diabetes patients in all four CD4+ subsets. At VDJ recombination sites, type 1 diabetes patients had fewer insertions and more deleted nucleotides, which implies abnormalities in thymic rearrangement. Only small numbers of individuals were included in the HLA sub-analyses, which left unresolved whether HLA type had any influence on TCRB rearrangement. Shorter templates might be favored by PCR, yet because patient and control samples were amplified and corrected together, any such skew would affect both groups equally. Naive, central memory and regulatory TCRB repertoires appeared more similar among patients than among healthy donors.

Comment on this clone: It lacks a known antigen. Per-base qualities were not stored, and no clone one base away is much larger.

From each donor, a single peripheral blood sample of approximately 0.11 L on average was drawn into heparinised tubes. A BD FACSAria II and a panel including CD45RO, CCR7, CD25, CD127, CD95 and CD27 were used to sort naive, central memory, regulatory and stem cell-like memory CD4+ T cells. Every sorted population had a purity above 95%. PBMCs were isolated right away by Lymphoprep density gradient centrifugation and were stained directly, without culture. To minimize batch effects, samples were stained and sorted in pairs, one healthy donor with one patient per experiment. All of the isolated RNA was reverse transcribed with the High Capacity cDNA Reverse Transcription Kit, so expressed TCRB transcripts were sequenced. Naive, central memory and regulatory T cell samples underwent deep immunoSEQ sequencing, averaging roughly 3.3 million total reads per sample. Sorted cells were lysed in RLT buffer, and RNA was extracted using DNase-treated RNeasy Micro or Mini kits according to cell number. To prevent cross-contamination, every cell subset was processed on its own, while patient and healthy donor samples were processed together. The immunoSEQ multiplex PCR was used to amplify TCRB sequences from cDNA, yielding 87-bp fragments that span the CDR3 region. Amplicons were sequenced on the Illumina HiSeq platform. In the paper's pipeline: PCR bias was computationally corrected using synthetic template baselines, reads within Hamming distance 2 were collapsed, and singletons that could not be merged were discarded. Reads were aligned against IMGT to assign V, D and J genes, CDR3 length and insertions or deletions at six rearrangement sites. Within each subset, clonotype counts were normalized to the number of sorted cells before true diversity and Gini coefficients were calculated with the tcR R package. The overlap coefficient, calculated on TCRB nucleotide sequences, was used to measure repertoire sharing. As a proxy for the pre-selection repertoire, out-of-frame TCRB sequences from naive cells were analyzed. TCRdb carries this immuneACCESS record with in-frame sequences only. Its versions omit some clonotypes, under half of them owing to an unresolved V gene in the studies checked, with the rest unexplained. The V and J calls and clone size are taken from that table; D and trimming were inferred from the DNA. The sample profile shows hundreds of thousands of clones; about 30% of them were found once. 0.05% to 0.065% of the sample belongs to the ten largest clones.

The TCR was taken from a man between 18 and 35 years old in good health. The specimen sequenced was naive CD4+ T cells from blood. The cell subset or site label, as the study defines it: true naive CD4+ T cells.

CDR3 loop: CASSVRGQGVYNEQFF. The DNA reads TGTGCCAGCAGTGTTCGGGGACAGGGGGTATACAATGAGCAGTTCTTC. The rearranged segments are TRBV6-1 and TRBJ2-1; the central 11 bases match TRBD1. Unmatched junction bases come to 6, with V trimmed by 4 bases and J by 4 bases. CDR1 and CDR2 (MNHNS, SASEGT) derive from the germline V gene. From cysteine to phenylalanine, the CDR3 is 16 amino acids long. Only CDR3 DNA is held: 48 bases, read in frame from base 1.